A selection of T cell receptor beta chains follows, all from one sample in a study of blood T cell repertoires in COVID-19. Method: immunoSEQ multiplex PCR; TCRdb's copy keeps in-frame clones and lacks some. The sample has around 16,000 clones, roughly nine tenths seen once. The sequenced sample was peripheral blood. These receptors all stem from a man in his 60s with acute or convalescent COVID-19. The CDR3 runs from the conserved cysteine through the conserved F or W. Each record gives: clone size, CDR3 length, V gene, J gene, D gene, CDR3 protein, CDR3 DNA. A D gene is named only where the DNA matches it firmly. The size of a clone is reported for some rows only, either as once, few or many, or as a class for expanded clones.

.	13	TRBV14	TRBJ1-1	TRBD1	CASSRTGGAEAFF	TGTGCCAGCAGTCGTACAGGGGGCGCGGAAGCTTTCTTT
.	12	TRBV6-2/TRBV6-3	TRBJ1-1	.	CASSVNRVEAFF	TGTGCCAGCAGTGTTAACAGGGTCGAAGCTTTCTTT
once	14	TRBV18	TRBJ1-2	.	CASSPVRGFDGYTF	TGTGCCAGCTCACCAGTCAGGGGATTCGATGGCTACACCTTC
.	17	TRBV7-8	TRBJ2-5	TRBD1	CASSPPADRGWGETQYF	TGTGCCAGCAGCCCCCCGGCCGACAGGGGATGGGGGGAGACCCAGTACTTC
.	14	TRBV6-5	TRBJ2-1	TRBD2	CASRPSGGFNEQFF	TGTGCCAGCAGGCCCTCGGGGGGGTTCAATGAGCAGTTCTTC
.	14	TRBV13	TRBJ1-3	.	CASSFGHLGNTIYF	TGTGCCAGCAGCTTTGGACACCTCGGAAACACCATATATTTT
.	11	TRBV29-1	TRBJ2-1	.	CSVESYNEQFF	TGCAGCGTTGAGTCATACAATGAGCAGTTCTTC
.	15	TRBV19	TRBJ2-1	.	CASSIVWGEYNEQFF	TGTGCCAGTAGTATAGTCTGGGGGGAATACAATGAGCAGTTCTTC
.	16	TRBV4-3	TRBJ2-2	.	CASSQELGGPTGELFF	TGCGCCAGCAGCCAAGAACTCGGGGGGCCGACCGGGGAGCTGTTTTTT
.	13	TRBV28	TRBJ2-7	TRBD2	CASRGSGNYEQYF	TGTGCCAGCCGAGGTAGCGGGAACTACGAGCAGTACTTC
.	17	TRBV3-1/TRBV3-2	TRBJ2-2	.	CASSQTRRLRSPGELFF	TGTGCCAGCAGCCAAACCCGAAGACTAAGGTCCCCCGGGGAGCTGTTTTTT
.	15	TRBV5-5	TRBJ2-1	TRBD2	CASSETSGGVIEQFF	TGTGCCAGCAGCGAAACTAGCGGGGGGGTGATTGAGCAGTTCTTC
.	11	TRBV6-5	TRBJ1-1	.	CASRARTEAFF	TGTGCCAGCAGGGCCCGTACTGAAGCTTTCTTT
.	15	TRBV9	TRBJ2-7	.	CASSPQGGGQFEQYF	TGTGCCAGCAGCCCCCAAGGAGGTGGGCAGTTCGAGCAGTACTTC
.	12	TRBV12-3/TRBV12-4	TRBJ2-1	.	CASSFKGNEQFF	TGTGCCAGCAGTTTTAAGGGGAATGAGCAGTTCTTC
.	15	TRBV6-6	TRBJ1-4	.	CASSSTGATNEKLFF	TGTGCCAGCAGTTCCACAGGTGCAACTAATGAAAAACTGTTTTTT
.	16	TRBV4-1	TRBJ1-5	.	CASSQVSAGDNQPQHF	TGCGCCAGCAGCCAAGTTTCGGCAGGGGACAATCAGCCCCAGCATTTT
once	13	TRBV28	TRBJ2-5	.	CASSNRDFETQYF	TGTGCCAGCAGTAATAGAGATTTCGAGACCCAGTACTTC
.	19	TRBV6-2/TRBV6-3	TRBJ2-7	TRBD2	CASSTSTSGGLRNSYEQYF	TGTGCCAGCAGTACCTCGACTAGCGGGGGGTTGAGAAACTCCTACGAGCAGTACTTC
.	12	TRBV30	TRBJ1-1	.	CAWTERYTEAFF	TGTGCCTGGACAGAGAGGTACACTGAAGCTTTCTTT
.	12	TRBV12-3/TRBV12-4	TRBJ2-2	.	CASSTFTGELFF	TGTGCCAGCAGTACATTCACCGGGGAGCTGTTTTTT
.	15	TRBV5-1	TRBJ2-5	TRBD1	CASSWTTDRGGTQYF	TGCGCCAGCAGCTGGACTACTGACAGGGGAGGGACCCAGTACTTC
once	15	TRBV5-1	TRBJ2-5	.	CASSQASGTQETQYF	TGCGCCAGCAGCCAGGCGAGCGGTACCCAAGAGACCCAGTACTTC
.	16	TRBV28	TRBJ2-3	TRBD2	CASNKGASGGSDTQYF	TGTGCCAGCAACAAGGGCGCTAGCGGGGGATCAGATACGCAGTATTTT
.	14	TRBV24-1	TRBJ2-1	TRBD2	CASSLAGGLDEQFF	TGTGCTTCCTCTCTAGCGGGGGGGCTGGATGAGCAGTTCTTC
.	16	TRBV5-1	TRBJ2-1	TRBD2	CASSLAPAGGQNEQFF	TGCGCCAGCAGCTTGGCACCAGCGGGAGGGCAGAATGAGCAGTTCTTC
.	16	TRBV5-5	TRBJ1-6	.	CASSLLEGSYNSPLHF	TGTGCCAGCAGCCTTCTAGAAGGCTCCTATAATTCACCCCTCCACTTT
.	19	TRBV28	TRBJ1-4	TRBD1	CASSPLKGSGQGPGEKLFF	TGTGCCAGCAGTCCCCTAAAGGGGTCCGGACAGGGGCCGGGGGAAAAACTGTTTTTT
.	15	TRBV27	TRBJ2-7	TRBD2	CASSFLADGTHEQYF	TGTGCCAGCAGTTTTCTAGCGGATGGGACCCACGAGCAGTACTTC
once	14	TRBV19	TRBJ1-2	TRBD1	CASSSHRGGYGYTF	TGTGCCAGTAGCTCTCACAGGGGTGGATATGGCTACACCTTC
.	15	TRBV24-1	TRBJ1-4	.	CATSDHTNGGEKLFF	TGTGCCACCAGTGATCATACAAACGGAGGTGAAAAACTGTTTTTT
.	15	TRBV30	TRBJ2-7	TRBD2	CAWSPGLAGAYEQYF	TGTGCCTGGAGTCCCGGGCTAGCGGGGGCCTACGAGCAGTACTTC
.	15	TRBV10-1	TRBJ2-3	.	CATPGMAPSTDTQYF	TGCGCCACCCCGGGGATGGCCCCGAGCACAGATACGCAGTATTTT
.	14	TRBV2	TRBJ1-2	.	CASSEGSGYYGYTF	TGTGCCAGCAGTGAAGGTAGCGGCTACTATGGCTACACCTTC
.	16	TRBV25-1	TRBJ2-7	TRBD1	CASSPWGGQGVYEQYF	TGTGCCAGCAGTCCCTGGGGGGGACAGGGGGTCTACGAGCAGTACTTC
.	17	TRBV19	TRBJ2-7	.	CATPLRRRGGWTYEQYF	TGTGCCACCCCCCTGCGGAGGAGAGGCGGGTGGACCTACGAGCAGTACTTC
.	15	TRBV7-2	TRBJ2-1	TRBD2	CASSLQGGGFDEQFF	TGTGCCAGCAGCCTTCAGGGCGGGGGGTTCGATGAGCAGTTCTTC
.	17	TRBV6-6	TRBJ2-1	.	CASSPLISGSRPNEQFF	TGTGCCAGCAGTCCGTTAATTAGCGGCTCTCGCCCGAATGAGCAGTTCTTC
.	14	TRBV5-5	TRBJ1-2	.	CASSSEAANYGYTF	TGTGCCAGCAGCTCCGAGGCCGCTAACTATGGCTACACCTTC
once	20	TRBV6-2/TRBV6-3	TRBJ2-3	TRBD2	CASSYSTWRAGGMEGDTQYF	TGTGCCAGCAGTTACTCGACGTGGAGAGCGGGGGGCATGGAAGGAGATACGCAGTATTTT
.	17	TRBV6-4	TRBJ1-2	.	CASSDSGAGSPNYGYTF	TGTGCCAGCAGTGACTCGGGTGCGGGTTCCCCTAACTATGGCTACACCTTC
.	15	TRBV4-2	TRBJ1-2	.	CASSQRDSTNYGYTF	TGTGCCAGCAGCCAAAGGGACTCCACGAACTATGGCTACACCTTC
once	13	TRBV6-5	TRBJ2-7	.	CASIPGTHAGQYF	TGTGCCAGCATCCCCGGCACCCACGCGGGGCAGTACTTC
.	16	TRBV7-9	TRBJ1-2	TRBD1	CASSVGQPQLSYGYTF	TGTGCCAGCAGCGTGGGACAGCCCCAGCTGTCCTATGGCTACACCTTC
.	16	TRBV7-8	TRBJ1-1	TRBD1	CASSLARGPASTEAFF	TGTGCCAGCAGCTTAGCCAGGGGGCCTGCGAGCACTGAAGCTTTCTTT
.	14	TRBV6-5	TRBJ2-2	.	CASSYGLGDGELFF	TGTGCCAGCAGTTACGGTCTAGGGGACGGGGAGCTGTTTTTT
once	18	TRBV5-4	TRBJ2-6	TRBD2	CASSLLSGPASGANVLTF	TGTGCCAGCAGCTTGCTTAGCGGGCCTGCCTCTGGGGCCAACGTCCTGACTTTC
once	14	TRBV5-6	TRBJ1-1	.	CASSKPTGSTEAFF	TGTGCCAGCAGCAAGCCTACAGGGAGCACTGAAGCTTTCTTT
.	13	TRBV6-5	TRBJ1-3	.	CASRDGAGNTIYF	TGTGCCAGCAGGGACGGGGCTGGAAACACCATATATTTT
.	14	TRBV4-2	TRBJ1-1	TRBD1	CASSHAQGDTEAFF	TGTGCCAGCAGCCACGCACAGGGGGACACTGAAGCTTTCTTT
.	13	TRBV30	TRBJ2-3	.	CAWSGESRDTQYF	TGTGCCTGGAGTGGTGAGAGCAGGGATACGCAGTATTTT
.	11	TRBV20-1	TRBJ2-7	.	CSSGQSGEQYF	TGCAGTTCTGGACAGTCTGGCGAGCAGTACTTC